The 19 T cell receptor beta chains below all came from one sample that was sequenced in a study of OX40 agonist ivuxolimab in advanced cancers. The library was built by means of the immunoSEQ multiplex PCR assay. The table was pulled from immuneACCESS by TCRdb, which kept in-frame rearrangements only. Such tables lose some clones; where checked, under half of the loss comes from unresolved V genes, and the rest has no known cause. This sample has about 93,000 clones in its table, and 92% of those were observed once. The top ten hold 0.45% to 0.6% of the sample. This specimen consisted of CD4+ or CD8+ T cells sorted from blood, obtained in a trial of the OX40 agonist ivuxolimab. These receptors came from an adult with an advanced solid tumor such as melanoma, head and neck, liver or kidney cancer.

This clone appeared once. CDR3 nucleotide sequence: TGTGCCATCAGTGAGCAGGGGGCGAACACTGAAGCTTTCTTT. This codes for CAISEQGANTEAFF. V gene TRBV10-3 combines with J gene TRBJ1-1; 8 bases line up with TRBD1. CDR1 ENHRY and CDR2 SYGVKD come from the germline V gene. The CDR3 is 14 residues long. The J segment lost 1 base and the V segment lost 2 bases, leaving 0 bases of the junction unmatched.

This CDR3 is CASSLGGRGREKLFF. The CDR3 bases are TGTGCCAGCAGCTTAGGGGGCAGGGGGCGTGAAAAACTGTTTTTT. V and J are TRBV7-2 and TRBJ1-4; 8 bases line up with TRBD1. Germline CDR1 and CDR2: SGHTA and FQGNSA. With 1 base clipped from V and 7 bases from J, the junction kept 5 bases outside the gene matches. The CDR3 is 15 residues long.

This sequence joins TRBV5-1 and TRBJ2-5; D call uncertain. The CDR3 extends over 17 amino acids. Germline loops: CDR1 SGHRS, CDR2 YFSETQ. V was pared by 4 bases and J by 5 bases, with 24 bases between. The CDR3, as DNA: TGCGCCAGCAGCGGCCGTGTCGTGGCCCGAGGAAGTGAGACCCAGTACTTC. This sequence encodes CASSGRVVARGSETQYF.

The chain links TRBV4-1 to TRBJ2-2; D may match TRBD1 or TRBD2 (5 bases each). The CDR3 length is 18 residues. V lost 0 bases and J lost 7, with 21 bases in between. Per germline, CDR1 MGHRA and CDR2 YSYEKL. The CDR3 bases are TGCGCCAGCAGCCAAGAGTGGGGGACCTCGCCGCTTGACGGGGAGCTGTTTTTT. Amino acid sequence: CASSQEWGTSPLDGELFF.

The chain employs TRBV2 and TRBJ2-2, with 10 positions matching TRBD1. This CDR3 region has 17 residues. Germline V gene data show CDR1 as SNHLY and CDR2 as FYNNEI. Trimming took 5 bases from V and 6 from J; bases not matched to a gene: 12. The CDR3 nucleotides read TGTGCCAGCAGTCCTTCGAAATGGACAGGGGGGTCCGGGGAGCTGTTTTTT. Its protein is CASSPSKWTGGSGELFF.

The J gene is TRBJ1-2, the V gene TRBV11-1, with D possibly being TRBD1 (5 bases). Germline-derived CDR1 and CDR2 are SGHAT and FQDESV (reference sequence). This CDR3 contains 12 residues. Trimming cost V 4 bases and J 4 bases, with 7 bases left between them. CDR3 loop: CASSYDSYGYTF. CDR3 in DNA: TGTGCCAGCAGCTACGACAGCTATGGCTACACCTTC.

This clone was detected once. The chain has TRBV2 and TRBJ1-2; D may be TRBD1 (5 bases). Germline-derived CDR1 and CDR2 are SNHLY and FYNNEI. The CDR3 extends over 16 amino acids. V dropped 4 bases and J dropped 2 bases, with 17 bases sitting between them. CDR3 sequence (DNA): TGTGCCAGCAGTGGGAGTGGAGGGGCCTCAAACTATGGCTACACCTTC. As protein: CASSGSGGASNYGYTF.

DNA for the CDR3: TGCGCCAGCAGTCTGATCAAGCGGGATGGTTTCCACGAGCAGTACTTC. Translating gives CASSLIKRDGFHEQYF. The chain links TRBV23-1 to TRBJ2-7, with TRBD2 matching 7 bases. TRBV23-1 belongs to the ORF category, with a function that is uncertain. This CDR3 region has 16 residues. With 4 bases clipped from V and 5 bases from J, the junction kept 14 bases outside the gene matches.

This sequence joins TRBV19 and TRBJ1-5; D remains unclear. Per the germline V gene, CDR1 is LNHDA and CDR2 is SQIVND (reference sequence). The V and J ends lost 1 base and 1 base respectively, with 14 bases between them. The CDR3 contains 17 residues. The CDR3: CASSIALQMFSNQPQHF. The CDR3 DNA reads TGTGCCAGTAGTATAGCGCTTCAGATGTTCAGCAATCAGCCCCAGCATTTT.

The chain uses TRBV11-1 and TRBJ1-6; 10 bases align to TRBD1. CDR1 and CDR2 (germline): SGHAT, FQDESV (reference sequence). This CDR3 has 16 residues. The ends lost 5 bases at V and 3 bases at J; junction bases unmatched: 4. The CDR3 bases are TGTGCCAGCAGCAGAAGGACAGGGGGCTATAATTCACCCCTCCACTTT. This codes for CASSRRTGGYNSPLHF.

Written as DNA, the CDR3 is TGTGCCAGCAGTGAAGCCCAGGGGGCCCTATTTGAGCAGTTCTTC. It is translated as CASSEAQGALFEQFF. The rearrangement joins TRBV6-1 to TRBJ2-1; 8 positions match TRBD1. V trimming: 0 bases; J trimming: 9 bases; junction bases outside the gene matches: 7. Germline CDR1 reads MNHNS; CDR2 reads SASEGT. The CDR3 consists of 15 residues.

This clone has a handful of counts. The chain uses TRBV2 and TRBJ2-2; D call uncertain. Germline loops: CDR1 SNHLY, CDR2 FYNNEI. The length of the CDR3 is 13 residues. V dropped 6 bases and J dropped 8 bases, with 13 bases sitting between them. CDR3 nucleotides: TGTGCCAGCAGAGCCACCGTTTCGGGGGAGCTGTTTTTT. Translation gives CASRATVSGELFF. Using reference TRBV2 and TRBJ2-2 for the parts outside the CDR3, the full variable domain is EPEVTQTPSHQVTQMGQEVILRCVPISNHLYFYWYRQILGQKVEFLVSFYNNEISEKSEIFDDQFSVERPDGSNFTLKIRSTKLEDSAMYFCASRATVSGELFFGEGSRLTVL.

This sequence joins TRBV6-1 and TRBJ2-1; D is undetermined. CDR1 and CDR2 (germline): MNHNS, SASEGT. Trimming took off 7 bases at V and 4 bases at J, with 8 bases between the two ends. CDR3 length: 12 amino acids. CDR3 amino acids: CASTDGYNEQFF. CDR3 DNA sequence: TGTGCCAGCACGGACGGATACAATGAGCAGTTCTTC.

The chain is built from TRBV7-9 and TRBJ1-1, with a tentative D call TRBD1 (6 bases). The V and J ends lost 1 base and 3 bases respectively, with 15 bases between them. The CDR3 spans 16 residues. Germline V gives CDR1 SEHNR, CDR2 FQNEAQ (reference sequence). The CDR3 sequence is CASSLEMLGADTEAFF. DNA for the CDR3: TGTGCCAGCAGCTTAGAGATGCTGGGGGCAGACACTGAAGCTTTCTTT.

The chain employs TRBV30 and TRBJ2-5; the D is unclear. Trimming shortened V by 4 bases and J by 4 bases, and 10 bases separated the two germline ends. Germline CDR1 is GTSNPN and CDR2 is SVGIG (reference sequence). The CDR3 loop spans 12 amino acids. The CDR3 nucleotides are TGTGCCTGGAATGGCGTGGGAGAGACCCAGTACTTC. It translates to CAWNGVGETQYF.

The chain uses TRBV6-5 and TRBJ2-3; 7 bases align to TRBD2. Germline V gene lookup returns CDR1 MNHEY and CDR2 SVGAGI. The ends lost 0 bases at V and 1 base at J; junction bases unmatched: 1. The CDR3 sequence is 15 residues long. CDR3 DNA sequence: TGTGCCAGCAGTTACTCTCGGGGGGGCACAGATACGCAGTATTTT. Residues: CASSYSRGGTDTQYF.

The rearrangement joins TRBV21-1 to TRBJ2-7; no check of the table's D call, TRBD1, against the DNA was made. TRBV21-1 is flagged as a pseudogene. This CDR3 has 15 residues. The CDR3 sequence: CASSKHQKGMYEQYF. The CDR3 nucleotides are TGTGCCAGCAGCAAACATCAGAAGGGGATGTACGAGCAGTACTTC.

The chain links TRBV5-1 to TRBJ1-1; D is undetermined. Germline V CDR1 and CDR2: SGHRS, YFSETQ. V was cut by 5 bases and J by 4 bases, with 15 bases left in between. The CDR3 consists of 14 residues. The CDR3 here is CASSQVPVGTEAFF. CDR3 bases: TGCGCCAGCAGTCAAGTCCCGGTCGGCACTGAAGCTTTCTTT.

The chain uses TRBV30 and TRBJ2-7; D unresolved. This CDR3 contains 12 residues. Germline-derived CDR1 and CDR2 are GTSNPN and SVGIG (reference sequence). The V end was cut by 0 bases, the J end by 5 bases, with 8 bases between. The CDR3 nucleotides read TGTGCCTGGAGTGTACGGAAGGACGAGCAGTACTTC. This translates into CAWSVRKDEQYF.